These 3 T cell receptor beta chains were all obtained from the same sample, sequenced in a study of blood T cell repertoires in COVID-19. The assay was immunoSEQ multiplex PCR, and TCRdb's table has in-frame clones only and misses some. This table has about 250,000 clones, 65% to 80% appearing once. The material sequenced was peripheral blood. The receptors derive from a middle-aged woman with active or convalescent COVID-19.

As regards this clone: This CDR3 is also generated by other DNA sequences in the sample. CDR3 protein: CASSLDRGTEAFF. As DNA, the CDR3 is TGTGCCAGCAGCCTAGACAGGGGCACTGAAGCTTTCTTT. This rearrangement joins TRBV7-3 to TRBJ1-1, with TRBD1 matching 8 bases. After removal of 5 bases from V and 4 bases from J, the junction contained 3 bases not matched to a gene. The CDR3 consists of 13 residues. CDR1 and CDR2 (germline): SGHTA, FQGTGA.

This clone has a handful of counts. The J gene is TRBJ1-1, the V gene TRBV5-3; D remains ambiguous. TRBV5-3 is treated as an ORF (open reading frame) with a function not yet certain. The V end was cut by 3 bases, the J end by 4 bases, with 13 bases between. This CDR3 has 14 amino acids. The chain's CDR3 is CARSCWGRGTEAFF. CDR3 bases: TGTGCCAGAAGCTGCTGGGGTCGGGGCACTGAAGCTTTCTTT.

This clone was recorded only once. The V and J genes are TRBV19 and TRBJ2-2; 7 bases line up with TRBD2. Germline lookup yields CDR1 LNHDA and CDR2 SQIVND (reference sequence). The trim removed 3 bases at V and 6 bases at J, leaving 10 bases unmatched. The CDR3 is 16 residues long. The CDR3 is CASSIATSKWAGELFF. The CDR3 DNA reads TGTGCCAGTAGTATCGCGACTAGCAAGTGGGCCGGGGAGCTGTTTTTT.